This TCR beta chain was sequenced in a study of vaccination effects on CD4 cells after COVID-19. Study-level background: Before sequencing took place, the ViraFEST assay used viral peptide pools to expand antigen-specific CD4+ T cells.

This clone occurred a few times. Its specificity is not known. General study findings and limits: Cross-reaction with common cold coronaviruses was seen in only 1 of 255 vaccine-induced clones from healthy vaccinees.

Culturing for 10 days preceded CD4+ T cell isolation. Vaccine recipients lacked prior SARS-CoV-2 infection and had negative nucleocapsid antibodies. The authors replaced half the medium with IL-2 medium on days 3 and 7. Data came from immunoSEQ multiplex PCR; TCRdb stores just in-frame clones and leaves some out. The data show approximately 40,000 clones, roughly 82% seen once. Germline V lookup: CDR1 LNHDA, CDR2 SQIVND (reference sequence). CDR3 length: 12 amino acids. Trimming removed 1 base at V and 6 bases at J, with 3 bases between. The clonotype was recovered from a human donor who received a COVID-19 vaccine. The J gene is TRBJ2-2, the V gene TRBV19; D remains unclear. The sample consisted of CD4+ T cells from PBMCs cultured without peptide, taken before COVID-19 vaccination. CDR3 amino acids: CASSIVAGELFF. CDR3 in DNA: TGTGCCAGTAGTATAGTTGCCGGGGAGCTGTTTTTT. Based on the CDR3 plus reference TRBV19 and TRBJ2-2, the full variable domain is DGGITQSPKYLFRKEGQNVTLSCEQNLNHDAMYWYRQDPGQGLRLIYYSQIVNDFQKGDIAEGYSVSREKKESFPLTVTSAQKNPTAFYLCASSIVAGELFFGEGSRLTVL.